A selection of T cell receptor beta chains follows, all from one sample in a study of cytomegalovirus exposure and HLA in healthy donors. Repertoires were generated with immunoSEQ multiplex PCR, while TCRdb's copy carries only in-frame clones and drops some. Of approximately 88,000 clones listed, roughly 79% are singletons. The sequenced material came from PBMCs. Receptors originate from a man between 18 and 29 years old in good health and CMV-seropositive. Each CDR3 is given with its conserved first and last residue. A D gene is named only where the DNA matches it firmly. Part of the rows lack a size; the others show once, few, many or a class for expanded clones.

>TRBJ2-7|TRBV11-2|TRBD2|.
CASSLAFEASGRYEQYF
TGTGCCAGCAGCTTAGCGTTCGAAGCTAGCGGGAGGTACGAGCAGTACTTC
>TRBJ2-1|TRBV29-1|.|.
CSVQGLPSYNEQFF
TGCAGCGTCCAGGGACTCCCTTCCTACAATGAGCAGTTCTTC
>TRBJ2-6|TRBV9|.|.
CASSDPGGPGANVLTF
TGTGCCAGCAGCGACCCGGGGGGCCCTGGGGCCAACGTCCTGACTTTC
>TRBJ1-5|TRBV28|.|.
CASTTGRRINQPQHF
TGTGCCAGCACCACAGGTCGCAGGATCAATCAGCCCCAGCATTTT
>TRBJ2-7|TRBV28|.|.
CASGQGTSYEQYF
TGTGCCAGCGGTCAGGGGACCTCCTACGAGCAGTACTTC
>TRBJ1-5|TRBV2|.|once
CASRITRRDSNQPQHF
TGTGCCAGCAGGATCACTCGGAGGGATAGCAATCAGCCCCAGCATTTT
>TRBJ2-2|TRBV28|TRBD2|.
CASSWGGNTGELFF
TGTGCCAGCAGTTGGGGGGGGAACACCGGGGAGCTGTTTTTT
>TRBJ2-7|TRBV7-8|.|.
CASSLDFLGQYF
TGTGCCAGCAGCTTGGACTTTCTGGGGCAGTACTTC
>TRBJ1-5|TRBV6-1|.|.
CAMGLGPNQPQHF
TGTGCCATGGGACTTGGTCCGAATCAGCCCCAGCATTTT
>TRBJ1-1|TRBV6-5|.|.
CAIKGRGNTEAFF
TGTGCCATAAAAGGGAGAGGGAACACTGAAGCTTTCTTT
>TRBJ1-1|TRBV9|.|.
CASSFWGEGTEAFF
TGTGCCAGCAGCTTCTGGGGGGAAGGCACTGAAGCTTTCTTT
>TRBJ1-2|TRBV7-9|.|few
CASSSGENYGYTF
TGTGCCAGCAGCTCAGGGGAAAACTATGGCTACACCTTC
>TRBJ2-1|TRBV5-1|TRBD1|.
CASSSPGQGDYNEQFF
TGCGCCAGCAGCTCGCCGGGACAGGGGGACTACAATGAGCAGTTCTTC
>TRBJ2-7|TRBV11-3|TRBD1|.
CASSPQGAPYEQYF
TGTGCCAGCAGCCCACAGGGGGCCCCCTACGAGCAGTACTTC
>TRBJ1-4|TRBV5-1|.|.
CASSFPGKLFF
TGCGCCAGCAGCTTCCCGGGGAAACTGTTTTTT
>TRBJ1-5|TRBV7-2|.|.
CASTKVGQAGYQPQHF
TGTGCCAGCACCAAAGTGGGGCAGGCGGGGTACCAGCCCCAGCATTTT
>TRBJ1-4|TRBV9|.|.
CASSLAGSTNEKLFF
TGTGCCAGCAGCCTGGCGGGCTCAACTAATGAAAAACTGTTTTTT
>TRBJ2-3|TRBV14|TRBD2|.
CASSRRLAGGSSTDTQYF
TGTGCCAGCAGCCGGAGACTAGCGGGAGGGTCGAGCACAGATACGCAGTATTTT
>TRBJ1-1|TRBV6-1|TRBD1|.
CASSGWARGTDEAFF
TGTGCCAGCAGCGGTTGGGCACGGGGGACAGATGAAGCTTTCTTT
>TRBJ1-5|TRBV6-5|.|few
CASSYRGQNQPQHF
TGTGCCAGCAGTTACCGAGGACAGAATCAGCCCCAGCATTTT
>TRBJ1-1|TRBV5-1|TRBD1|.
CASSLPTGEMNTEAFF
TGCGCCAGCAGCCTCCCGACAGGGGAAATGAACACTGAAGCTTTCTTT
>TRBJ2-7|TRBV28|.|.
CASSFCEQYF
TGTGCCAGCAGTTTCTGCGAGCAGTACTTC
>TRBJ1-1|TRBV15|.|.
CATSAGASTEAFF
TGTGCCACCAGCGCTGGAGCATCCACTGAAGCTTTCTTT
>TRBJ1-2|TRBV28|.|.
CASSLNTGTGYTF
TGTGCCAGCAGCCTAAATACAGGGACGGGCTACACCTTC
>TRBJ2-7|TRBV2|TRBD1|.
CASREDRAEWYEQYF
TGTGCCAGCAGGGAAGACAGGGCCGAGTGGTACGAGCAGTACTTC
>TRBJ2-3|TRBV9|.|.
CASSVGAADTQYF
TGTGCCAGCAGCGTAGGGGCAGCAGATACGCAGTATTTT
>TRBJ2-7|TRBV6-5|TRBD2|.
CATLILATYEQYF
TGTGCCACCCTGATACTAGCGACTTACGAGCAGTACTTC
>TRBJ2-7|TRBV5-8|TRBD2|.
CASSWGLAGFYEQYF
TGTGCCAGCAGCTGGGGACTAGCGGGATTCTACGAGCAGTACTTC
>TRBJ1-3|TRBV28|.|.
CASSLLDRAGNTIYF
TGTGCCAGCAGTTTACTTGACAGAGCTGGAAACACCATATATTTT
>TRBJ2-2|TRBV9|TRBD2|.
CASSLLAGGNTGELFF
TGTGCCAGCAGCCTTCTAGCGGGAGGGAACACCGGGGAGCTGTTTTTT
>TRBJ2-3|TRBV9|.|.
CASSVLDTQYF
TGTGCCAGCAGCGTACTAGATACGCAGTATTTT